The clone carrying this T cell receptor beta chain came up many times. The antigen remains unidentified. CDR3 regions were amplified by Arm-PCR using iRepertoire HTBI primers to build TCR beta libraries. TCRdb re-derived calls from the multiplex PCR reads in MiXCR, one entry per CDR3 protein. The sample carries 450,000 to 500,000 distinct CDR3 sequences, around 15% recorded once. Time point of the sample: newly diagnosed GD, antithyroid drugs for less than 3 months. Isolated PBMC RNA provided the starting material for the TCR library. EDTA tubes collected approximately 10 milliliters of peripheral blood. This sample was included in a study of regulatory T cells in long-lasting Graves disease. General study results and limits: Accuracy may have suffered from the small sample size. Compared with new cases, persistent Graves' patients showed reduced TCR diversity.

The CDR3 consists of 16 residues. J lost 6 bases, V lost 6 bases, and 12 bases had no gene match. Per the germline V gene, CDR1 is MDHEN and CDR2 is SYDVKM. These same records also appear under a second study, on T cells in Graves' hyperthyroidism and ophthalmopathy. That work adds: Blood also held most thyroid clonotypes expanded beyond 0.001.

The origin of this receptor is a middle-aged man with Graves disease. The gene calls are TRBV28 and TRBJ2-1; 9 bases match TRBD1. This material consisted of peripheral blood mononuclear cells (PBMCs), taken at new diagnosis, from a patient treated with antithyroid drugs. CDR3 protein: CASRGGRAGQGNEQFF. DNA of the CDR3: TGTGCCAGCAGGGGGGGCCGGGCGGGACAGGGCAATGAGCAGTTCTTC.